This passage covers 12 T cell receptor beta chains from one sample sequenced in a study of OX40 agonist ivuxolimab in advanced cancers. Libraries were prepared by immunoSEQ multiplex PCR; TCRdb keeps only in-frame clonotypes and omits some of them. The table includes 35,000 to 40,000 clones, approximately 79% detected once. The sample consisted of CD4+ or CD8+ T cells sorted from blood, taken in a trial of the OX40 agonist ivuxolimab. The receptors stem from an adult with an advanced solid tumor such as melanoma, head and neck, liver or kidney cancer.

This clone was counted a single time. The J gene is TRBJ1-1, the V gene TRBV6-5; 7 positions match TRBD1. Germline V gene data show CDR1 as MNHEY and CDR2 as SVGAGI. The CDR3 is 12 residues long. Trimming removed 4 bases from V and 6 bases from J; junction bases left unmatched: 2. This CDR3 is CASSSTGAEAFF. CDR3 nucleotide sequence: TGTGCCAGCAGTTCAACAGGGGCTGAAGCTTTCTTT.

This clone was observed a few times. This sequence joins TRBV7-9 and TRBJ1-2, with D possibly being TRBD1 (5 bases). Germline V gene lookup returns CDR1 SEHNR and CDR2 FQNEAQ (reference sequence). The CDR3 totals 13 residues. The V and J ends lost 5 bases and 1 base respectively, with 8 bases between them. CDR3 protein: CASSRDGNYGYTF. CDR3 nucleotides: TGTGCCAGCAGCCGGGACGGTAACTATGGCTACACCTTC.

The chain recombines TRBV10-3 with TRBJ2-3; 7 bases are a match to TRBD2. This CDR3 is built from 15 residues. Germline V gives CDR1 ENHRY, CDR2 SYGVKD. V gave up 3 bases and J gave up 0 bases; unmatched junction bases: 3. The CDR3 reads CAISDGGGSTDTQYF. The CDR3 DNA follows: TGTGCCATCAGTGACGGCGGGGGTAGCACAGATACGCAGTATTTT.

In its sample, this clone was seen once. The rearrangement joins TRBV27 to TRBJ1-6; D is unresolved. The CDR3 is 12 amino acids. Trimming took off 7 bases at V and 6 bases at J, with 7 bases between the two ends. Germline V gives CDR1 MNHEY, CDR2 SMNVEV (reference sequence). DNA of the CDR3: TGTGCCAGCAAAGGCGGTAATTCACCCCTCCACTTT. Translation: CASKGGNSPLHF.

The chain recombines TRBV15 with TRBJ2-3; 11 bases map to TRBD2. Germline loops: CDR1 LNHNV, CDR2 YYDKDF (reference sequence). The CDR3 length is 17 residues. The ends lost 0 bases at V and 5 bases at J; junction bases unmatched: 7. This CDR3 is CATSRDSLAGGIDTQYF. The CDR3, as DNA: TGTGCCACCAGCAGAGATTCTTTAGCGGGGGGGATAGATACGCAGTATTTT.

The rearrangement links TRBV19 to TRBJ2-7, with D perhaps being TRBD1 or TRBD2 (6 bases each). The V gene lost 3 bases and the J gene lost 4 bases, with 10 bases spanning the gap. CDR1 LNHDA and CDR2 SQIVND come from the germline V gene (reference sequence). CDR3 length equals 13 residues. The CDR3 nucleotides are TGTGCCAGTAGTATTTCGGGGGCGTACGAGCAGTACTTC. The encoded protein is CASSISGAYEQYF. The full variable domain, with the rest looked up from reference TRBV19 and TRBJ2-7, is DGGITQSPKYLFRKEGQNVTLSCEQNLNHDAMYWYRQDPGQGLRLIYYSQIVNDFQKGDIAEGYSVSREKKESFPLTVTSAQKNPTAFYLCASSISGAYEQYFGPGTRLTVT.

This clone was detected once. The chain recombines TRBV5-6 with TRBJ2-3; tentative D call: TRBD1 (6 bases). With 0 bases removed from V and 2 bases from J, the gap between germline ends came to 7 bases. Germline V gene sequence: CDR1 SGHDT, CDR2 YYEEEE. This CDR3 is 14 amino acids long. In DNA form, the CDR3 reads TGTGCCAGCAGCTTGGGGGACATCACAGATACGCAGTATTTT. This encodes CASSLGDITDTQYF.

The sample holds a few counts of this clone. The chain links TRBV6-1 to TRBJ1-3; D is unclear. Trimming left V 4 bases short and J 0 bases short, with 13 bases between. This CDR3 has 16 amino acids. Germline V gives CDR1 MNHNS, CDR2 SASEGT. The CDR3 sequence is CASSGPGRSSGNTIYF. In DNA, the CDR3 is TGTGCCAGCAGTGGGCCCGGACGGAGCTCTGGAAACACCATATATTTT.

V usage is TRBV7-2 and J usage is TRBJ1-1; D is possibly TRBD1 (5 bases). The V gene lost 5 bases and the J gene lost 8 bases, with 12 bases spanning the gap. CDR3 size: 12 residues. The germline CDR1 and CDR2 sequences are SGHTA and FQGNSA. The DNA of the CDR3 is TGTGCCAGCAGCCAAGGGGCGAGGGAAGCTTTCTTT. Its protein is CASSQGAREAFF.

The chain combines TRBV2 with TRBJ2-5; D may correspond to TRBD1 or TRBD2 (5 bases each). V lost 1 base to trimming and J lost 7 bases, with 13 bases between them. The CDR3 is made up of 14 amino acids. From germline, CDR1 is SNHLY and CDR2 FYNNEI. This CDR3 reads CASSEGRGTGTQYF. The CDR3 region has the DNA TGTGCCAGCAGTGAAGGTCGAGGGACCGGGACCCAGTACTTC.

The count of this clone is one. The chain combines TRBV19 with TRBJ2-3; no clear D. Germline V gene data show CDR1 as LNHDA and CDR2 as SQIVND (reference sequence). This CDR3 is 16 amino acids long. V shed 5 bases and J shed 6 bases, with 21 bases lying between them. The CDR3 loop is CASSGLIGIGPDTQYF. Written as DNA, the CDR3 is TGTGCCAGTAGTGGGCTAATTGGAATAGGCCCTGATACGCAGTATTTT.

The chain links TRBV18 to TRBJ2-5; TRBD2 matches 7 bases. J lost 1 base, V lost 6 bases, and 5 bases had no gene match. Germline V CDR1 and CDR2: KGHSH, LQKENI. CDR3 size: 14 residues. CDR3 amino acids: CASSESSGQETQYF. The CDR3 nucleotides read TGTGCCAGCTCTGAGTCTAGCGGCCAAGAGACCCAGTACTTC.